This is a list of T cell receptor beta chains from one sample in a study of blood T cell repertoires in COVID-19. Generated by immunoSEQ multiplex PCR, the TCRdb table keeps only in-frame clones and is missing some. In the table there are fewer than 200,000 clones, roughly three quarters of which are singletons. Sequencing was performed on peripheral blood. The receptors were sampled from a woman between 45 and 65 years old with active or convalescent COVID-19. Both conserved end residues are trimmed from each CDR3.

v_gene: TRBV11-3
j_gene: TRBJ1-1
CDR3aa: ASSLDPGGLDGGTEAF

v_gene: TRBV3-1/TRBV3-2
j_gene: TRBJ1-2
CDR3aa: ASSLGSTVGGGYT

v_gene: TRBV7-3
j_gene: TRBJ2-1
CDR3aa: ASSATGGARDEQF

v_gene: TRBV20-1
j_gene: TRBJ1-2
CDR3aa: SASVVGGNYGYT

v_gene: TRBV7-6
j_gene: TRBJ2-2
CDR3aa: ASSADRVETGELF

v_gene: TRBV4-2
j_gene: TRBJ2-1
CDR3aa: ASSHRGGSAYNEQF

v_gene: TRBV19
j_gene: TRBJ2-3
CDR3aa: ASSISDRGPDTQY

v_gene: TRBV21-1
j_gene: TRBJ1-5
CDR3aa: ASSIGTGVRKINQPQH

v_gene: TRBV30
j_gene: TRBJ1-5
CDR3aa: AFGTGGNQPQH

v_gene: TRBV30
j_gene: TRBJ1-4
CDR3aa: AWSARTGGFEKLF

v_gene: TRBV28
j_gene: TRBJ1-2
CDR3aa: ASRGGGSYGYT

v_gene: TRBV27
j_gene: TRBJ2-5
CDR3aa: ASSLGAFETQY

v_gene: TRBV28
j_gene: TRBJ2-3
CDR3aa: ASRSGPDTQY

v_gene: TRBV12-2
j_gene: TRBJ2-1
CDR3aa: ASRQPGLAGYNEQF

v_gene: TRBV7-3
j_gene: TRBJ2-5
CDR3aa: ASSLTPGLAGETQY

v_gene: TRBV9
j_gene: TRBJ2-1
CDR3aa: ASSVGVLTSGSYNEQF

v_gene: TRBV6-2/TRBV6-3
j_gene: TRBJ1-2
CDR3aa: ASSYSTVNYGYT

v_gene: TRBV7-2
j_gene: TRBJ2-7
CDR3aa: ASSWTSGSYEQY

v_gene: TRBV7-9
j_gene: TRBJ2-5
CDR3aa: ASSSSGRVEETQY

v_gene: TRBV7-9
j_gene: TRBJ1-1
CDR3aa: ASSVDRGRAF

v_gene: TRBV5-8
j_gene: TRBJ1-2
CDR3aa: ASIPTRPGYGYT

v_gene: TRBV6-6
j_gene: TRBJ1-1
CDR3aa: ASSYSAGGGTEAF

v_gene: TRBV30
j_gene: TRBJ1-2
CDR3aa: AWSNPLTGVGYT

v_gene: TRBV10-1
j_gene: TRBJ2-1
CDR3aa: ASNAGGYNEQF

v_gene: TRBV5-1
j_gene: TRBJ2-5
CDR3aa: ASSVNGGQETQY

v_gene: TRBV27
j_gene: TRBJ1-5
CDR3aa: ASSLFGSQPQH

v_gene: TRBV6-5
j_gene: TRBJ1-1
CDR3aa: ASSYRTGSGAEAF

v_gene: TRBV7-2
j_gene: TRBJ2-1
CDR3aa: ASSLGLALANEQF

v_gene: TRBV9
j_gene: TRBJ2-7
CDR3aa: ASSPHPLGEGDWTGEQY

v_gene: TRBV14
j_gene: TRBJ2-1
CDR3aa: ASSPFLQGKENEQF

v_gene: TRBV5-1
j_gene: TRBJ2-1
CDR3aa: ASSSLLATSYNEQF

v_gene: TRBV14
j_gene: TRBJ1-4
CDR3aa: ASSQAQGYEKLF

v_gene: TRBV4-3
j_gene: TRBJ2-3
CDR3aa: ASSQDPTSGRAGGSTDTQY

v_gene: TRBV6-5
j_gene: TRBJ1-3
CDR3aa: ASSATDSGNTIY

v_gene: TRBV5-1
j_gene: TRBJ1-3
CDR3aa: ASSLESRNTIY

v_gene: TRBV6-5
j_gene: TRBJ1-2
CDR3aa: ASSYSAGNYGYT

v_gene: TRBV6-5
j_gene: TRBJ2-2
CDR3aa: ASSYSQGATGELF

v_gene: TRBV5-1
j_gene: TRBJ2-7
CDR3aa: ASSLAPSGRAGDEQY

v_gene: TRBV14
j_gene: TRBJ2-7
CDR3aa: ASSQALGYNEQY

v_gene: TRBV2
j_gene: TRBJ1-4
CDR3aa: ASSRGLNEKLF